These 9 T cell receptor beta chains came from one sample sequenced in a study of Graves' ophthalmopathy and Graves' hyperthyroidism. The TCR beta CDR3 regions underwent amplification from RNA transcripts. An initial RT-PCR round employing HTBI primers preceded a second-round multiplex PCR. In TCRdb, the multiplex PCR reads were re-called with MiXCR into one record per CDR3 protein. The data hold about 420,000 distinct CDR3 sequences, with more than 20% observed a single time. Sequencing used peripheral blood. These receptors originate from a young woman with stable Graves' hyperthyroidism.

There are many counts of this clonotype. The chain joins TRBV6-5 to TRBJ2-7; TRBD1 agrees at 7 bases. The germline CDR1 and CDR2 sequences are MNHEY and SVGAGI. The CDR3 has 13 amino acids. V shed 6 bases and J 1 base; nucleotides not matched to a gene: 3. This chain's CDR3 is CASRRQGSYEQYF. CDR3 in DNA: TGTGCCAGCAGAAGACAGGGTTCCTACGAGCAGTACTTC.

This clonotype was counted at least ten times. The chain joins TRBV28 to TRBJ2-5; D might be TRBD2 (6 bases). The CDR3 contains 14 residues. Germline lookup yields CDR1 MDHEN and CDR2 SYDVKM. Trimming took 3 bases from V and 5 from J, leaving 13 bases between them. CDR3 coding DNA: TGTGCCAGCAGTTTGGGCGGGATGCGGGAGACCCAGTACTTC. It is translated as CASSLGGMRETQYF.

This clonotype was recorded many times. The V call is TRBV27, the J call TRBJ1-2, with 11 bases identical to TRBD1. Trimming cost V 5 bases and J 4 bases; bases outside gene matches: 6. CDR1 and CDR2 from the germline V gene are MNHEY and SMNVEV (reference sequence). The CDR3 is 15 amino acids. The chain's CDR3 is CASSPRTGGIYGYTF. The DNA for the CDR3 is TGTGCCAGCAGTCCTCGGACAGGGGGCATCTATGGCTACACCTTC.

The chain employs TRBV6-1 and TRBJ2-7, with 8 bases aligning to TRBD1. With V trimmed by 6 bases and J by 6 bases, 13 bases remained unmatched. CDR1 MNHNS and CDR2 SASEGT come from the germline V gene. There are 15 residues in the CDR3. CDR3 bases: TGTGCCAGCAGCGGACAGGGCGATTTTCAGGGCGAGCAGTACTTC. This gives the protein CASSGQGDFQGEQYF.

This chain uses TRBV6-5 with TRBJ2-2; D possibly corresponds to TRBD1 (6 bases). The CDR3 has 16 residues. From germline, CDR1 is MNHEY and CDR2 SVGAGI. V was trimmed by 4 bases and J by 7 bases, leaving 19 bases between them. Here the CDR3 reads CASSSDRPHFGGELFF. The CDR3 DNA reads TGTGCCAGCAGTTCCGACAGGCCTCATTTCGGCGGGGAGCTGTTTTTT.

This clonotype was detected only once. Since the CDR3 does not end with the conserved phenylalanine or tryptophan, this likely comes from a read error. The rearrangement joins TRBV5-1 to TRBJ1-5; 7 bases align to TRBD1. The ends lost 2 bases at V and 5 bases at J; junction bases unmatched: 13. The CDR3 covers 17 residues. Germline V gene sequence: CDR1 SGHRS, CDR2 YFSETQ. The CDR3, as DNA: TGCGCCAGCAGCTTTGGCCCGACAGGGAACGGAGATCAGCCCCAGCATCTT. Translation: CASSFGPTGNGDQPQHL.

This clonotype occurred many times. The V and J genes are TRBV7-2 and TRBJ1-1; 9 bases match TRBD1. The germline V gene has CDR1 SGHTA and CDR2 FQGNSA. The CDR3 is 15 residues long. J lost 5 bases, V lost 0 bases, and 4 bases had no gene match. CDR3 protein: CASSLAGTGQTEAFF. The DNA of the CDR3 is TGTGCCAGCAGCTTAGCGGGGACAGGGCAGACTGAAGCTTTCTTT.

This clonotype was detected ten times or more. J is TRBJ1-5 and V is TRBV12-3 or TRBV12-4; the D is unclear. V was shortened by 4 bases and J by 4 bases, with 17 bases between the two germline ends. The CDR3 is 16 amino acids. DNA for the CDR3: TGTGCCAGCAGTTCAGGTTTTTTTCGGGGAAATCAGCCCCAGCATTTT. This gives the protein CASSSGFFRGNQPQHF.

This clonotype came up many times. V gene TRBV5-1 combines with J gene TRBJ1-6, with D unresolved. The CDR3 covers 14 residues. Germline lookup yields CDR1 SGHRS and CDR2 YFSETQ. The V gene lost 0 bases and the J gene lost 8 bases, with 9 bases spanning the gap. CDR3 region: CASSLDVLDSPLHF. The CDR3 bases are TGCGCCAGCAGCTTGGACGTTTTGGATTCACCCCTCCACTTT.